One T cell receptor (beta chain) is described in this entry. The specificity of this receptor is unknown. The record has no base qualities; no much larger clone is one base away. The meaning of the sample's time point label: patch test 1, 2 weeks after DPC sensitization. The sample's treatment or condition label is to be understood as: therapeutic diphenylcyclopropenone sensitization with weekly scalp DPC. At each patch-test visit, blood was drawn before the patch test was applied. Patients were eligible if aged 18 to 70, diagnosed with alopecia and judged suitable for DPC therapy, and pregnant patients were excluded. Total RNA was extracted from unfractionated whole blood that had been collected in Tempus Blood RNA tubes. The germline ends are 15 bases apart after V is trimmed by 1 base and J by 0 bases. Reading from cysteine to phenylalanine, the CDR3 counts 17 amino acids. The only DNA kept is the CDR3, 51 bases in frame from the first base. CDR1 and CDR2 are drawn from the germline V gene (reference sequence): SGHNT, YYREEE.

Libraries were made using RACE. TCRdb names NextSeq 500 as the instrument used. During library preparation, unique molecular identifiers were attached to individual cDNA molecules so that TCRs could be counted in a quantitative, reproducible way. Both TCR alpha and TCR beta chains were sequenced from each blood RNA sample. Per the authors' processing: A median of around 100,000 TCRs per sample was observed, with a range of roughly 20,000 to 750,000. V, J and CDR3 annotation of the TCR reads was performed with the Decombinator software suite. For the PS versus PT1 abundance plots, all samples were subsampled to the same number of TCRs (28,000). TCRs were defined as expanded if absent before sensitization and observed at least eight times at the 2-week time point. TCRdb trimmed the raw reads at Q25, called clones with MiXCR and kept productive beta chains. Duplicate CDR3 protein sequences are folded into a single record with the most common DNA and genes. TCRdb's processing, not the authors', yielded these V and J calls. The sample table shows more than 95,000 distinct CDR3 sequences, and around 10% are seen once. The ten top clones hold more than 1.3% of the sample.

The sample originates from a study of human T cells and chemical hapten exposure (dated by TCRdb to the early 2020s). As for the study more broadly: For sensitization, 2% DPC in acetone was applied to a 2 cm by 2 cm area of upper inner arm skin. The libraries were sequenced as a pool, and the TCR yield per sample differed mostly because of small variations in library volumes within the pool. Patch testing was performed on the upper back with Finn chambers containing 0.01% DPC, and the patch tests were scored after 6 days according to International Contact Dermatitis Research Group standards. This study followed changes in the peripheral blood TCR repertoire in vivo during primary and secondary sensitization of alopecia patients to the hapten diphenylcyclopropenone (DPC). Alopecia areata with under or over 50% scalp involvement, alopecia totalis and alopecia universalis were represented in the patient cohort, which was mostly female. Roughly 30 alopecia patients provided blood for TCR sequencing at one to four time points (pre-sensitization, 2, 6 and 24 weeks). Throughout the study period of around 25 weeks, patients also received therapeutic DPC doses to the scalp every week. Patient blood was sampled pre-sensitization (week 0) and at 2, 6 and about 24 weeks after DPC sensitization. General study outcomes and caveats: Repeated subsampling changed both the strength of the expansion versus patch-test correlation and the threshold at which the correlation became significant. Patch test score was positively correlated with the number of PT1 expanded TCRs, with significance at thresholds 8, 16 and 32 but not at 4. Expanded TCRs formed significantly more large CDR3 similarity clusters than pre-sensitization or healthy control sets, consistent with antigen-driven responses. Because all patients had alopecia, a presumed autoimmune disease, the immune response of the patients might differ from that of healthy individuals. The number of TCRs above 1 in 1000 frequency did not change with DPC sensitization; there was no evidence of global repertoire structure alterations.

The V and J segments used are TRBV5-4 and TRBJ2-3; the D gene is perhaps TRBD2, from 5 matching bases. The sequence derives from a woman aged 45-65 years with alopecia areata. Some clones in this sample may be carry-over from other donors' samples. Sample: whole blood, taken in connection with sensitization to the hapten diphenylcyclopropenone (DPC). For the CDR3, the sequence is CASSLRLAGSSTDTQYF. The bases are TGTGCCAGCAGCTTGAGGTTGGCGGGTTCTAGCACAGATACGCAGTATTTT.